Following are 7 T cell receptor beta chains from one sample sequenced in a study of T cells in Graves' hyperthyroidism and ophthalmopathy. RNA transcripts served as the template for amplifying TCR beta CDR3 regions. HTBI primers were employed in a first-round RT-PCR of the TCR CDR3. In TCRdb, the multiplex PCR reads were re-called with MiXCR into one record per CDR3 protein. The table has approximately 620,000 distinct CDR3 sequences, roughly 13% seen once. The sample was blood. These receptors were taken from a young woman with Graves' hyperthyroidism that later progressed to Graves' ophthalmopathy.

This clonotype was counted many times. The rearrangement links TRBV27 to TRBJ1-1; possible D gene TRBD1, 5 bases. V gave up 2 bases and J gave up 9 bases, with 7 bases separating them. CDR1 is MNHEY, CDR2 SMNVEV, per germline (reference sequence). This CDR3 has 11 amino acids. The CDR3 nucleotides are TGTGCCAGCAGTTTAGGGGACCAAGCTTTCTTT. Its protein is CASSLGDQAFF.

This clonotype was seen a single time. The chain has TRBV10-1 and TRBJ1-1; perhaps TRBD1 as D (5 bases). Trimming stripped 5 bases from V and 10 bases from J, with 11 bases between. The germline CDR1 and CDR2 sequences are WNHNN and SYGVQD (reference sequence). The CDR3 contains 11 residues. The DNA for the CDR3 is TGCGCCAGCAGTCTCAGGGTAGGAGCTTTCTTT. The encoded protein is CASSLRVGAFF.

This clonotype was observed a handful of times. The chain recombines TRBV6-2 or TRBV6-3 with TRBJ2-1; 14 nucleotides match TRBD2. The CDR3 sequence is 14 residues long. In germline, CDR1 is MNHEY, CDR2 SVGEGT. The V segment lost 6 bases and the J segment 8 bases; nucleotides outside the gene matches: 3. The CDR3 is CASSRLAGGYEQFF. The CDR3 DNA sequence: TGTGCCAGCAGCCGACTAGCGGGAGGGTATGAGCAGTTCTTC.

This clonotype was counted many times. This chain connects TRBV11-1 to TRBJ2-1, with unresolved D. From germline, CDR1 is SGHAT and CDR2 FQDESV (reference sequence). The ends were cut back, 0 bases at V and 9 bases at J, with 6 bases in the middle. This CDR3 comprises 12 residues. DNA for the CDR3: TGTGCCAGCAGCTTAGCGCTCCCTGAGCAGTTCTTC. It translates to CASSLALPEQFF.

This clonotype was counted at least ten times. This sequence joins TRBV7-2 and TRBJ2-5; 8 bases line up with TRBD2. The ends lost 5 bases at V and 3 bases at J; junction bases unmatched: 8. Looked up from germline, CDR1 is SGHTA and CDR2 is FQGNSA. The CDR3 has 15 amino acids. CDR3 nucleotide sequence: TGTGCCAGCAGCCGACCTAGCGGGTCAAAAGAGACCCAGTACTTC. Translation: CASSRPSGSKETQYF.

This clonotype was observed many times. V gene TRBV6-2 or TRBV6-3 combines with J gene TRBJ2-7; D may be TRBD1 (5 bases). This CDR3 contains 11 residues. Germline V lookup: CDR1 MNHEY, CDR2 SVGEGT. V was shortened by 4 bases and J by 5 bases, with 6 bases between the two germline ends. CDR3 protein: CASSLTDEQYF. CDR3 nucleotide sequence: TGTGCCAGCAGTTTGACAGACGAGCAGTACTTC.

This clonotype was counted at least ten times. V is TRBV11-3 and J is TRBJ1-6; D remains ambiguous. The CDR3 is 13 amino acids. CDR1 is SGHNT and CDR2 is YENEEA in the germline V gene. Trimming took 2 bases from V and 8 from J, leaving 7 bases between them. In nucleotides, the CDR3 is TGTGCCAGCAGCTTATCCCCCTATTCACCCCTCCACTTT. Protein: CASSLSPYSPLHF.